This is a list of T cell receptor beta chains from one sample in a study of T cells in Graves' hyperthyroidism and ophthalmopathy. In TCRdb, the multiplex PCR reads were re-called with MiXCR into one record per CDR3 protein. The table has roughly 570,000 distinct CDR3 sequences, 15% to 18% seen once. The sample consisted of blood. Every receptor here comes from a woman aged 25 to 39 with Graves' hyperthyroidism. The CDR3 runs from the conserved cysteine through the conserved F or W. D genes are given only for firm matches. Some rows have no size entry. The others give once, few or many, or a class for an expanded clone.

>NA|TRBD1|TRBJ2-7|TRBV29-1
TGCAGCGCCAACCCGGGACAGGGTCCCGAGCAGTACTTC
CSANPGQGPEQYF
>NA|TRBD1|TRBJ1-1|TRBV2
TGTGCCAGCAGTGAAAAGAGACAGGGCGACACTGAAGCTTTCTTT
CASSEKRQGDTEAFF
>many|TRBD1|TRBJ2-3|TRBV18
TGTGCCAGCTCACGACAGGGTTACACAGATACGCAGTATTTT
CASSRQGYTDTQYF
>few|TRBD2|TRBJ2-1|TRBV13
TGTGCCAGCAGCTTATCTAGCGGGATTTTAAATGAGCAGTTCTTC
CASSLSSGILNEQFF
>many|NA|TRBJ2-3|TRBV2
TGTGCCAGCACTACAGATACGCAGTATTTT
CASTTDTQYF
>few|NA|TRBJ2-1|TRBV19
TGTGCCAGTAGTCAGATCGGTGAGCAGTTCTTC
CASSQIGEQFF
>many|TRBD2|TRBJ2-7|TRBV11-2
TGTGCCAGCAGCCGGCGGGGGCTAGCGGGAGGGGCGACCTACGAGCAGTACTTC
CASSRRGLAGGATYEQYF
>NA|NA|TRBJ2-1|TRBV11-2
TGTGCCGGCAGCTTAGTAGGGAGCTCCTACAATGAGCAGTTCTTC
CAGSLVGSSYNEQFF
>NA|TRBD1|TRBJ2-5|TRBV24-1
TGTGCCACCAGTGATCTTGACAGGGCAAAAGAGACCCAGTACTTC
CATSDLDRAKETQYF
>NA|NA|TRBJ1-1|TRBV7-3
TGTGCCAGCAGTCGGGCCGGGGGGGGGACTGAAGCTTTCTTT
CASSRAGGGTEAFF